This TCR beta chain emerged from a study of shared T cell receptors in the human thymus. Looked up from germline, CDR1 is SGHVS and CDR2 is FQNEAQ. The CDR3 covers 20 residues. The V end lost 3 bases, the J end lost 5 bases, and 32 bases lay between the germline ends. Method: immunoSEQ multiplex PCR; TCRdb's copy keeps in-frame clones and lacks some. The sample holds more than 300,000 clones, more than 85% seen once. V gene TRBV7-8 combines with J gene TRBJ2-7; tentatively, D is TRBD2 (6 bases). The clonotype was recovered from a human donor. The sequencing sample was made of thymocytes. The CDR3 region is CASSLASIRAGLKVDNEQYF. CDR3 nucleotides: TGTGCCAGCAGCTTGGCGTCCATCCGAGCGGGTCTAAAGGTAGATAACGAGCAGTACTTC. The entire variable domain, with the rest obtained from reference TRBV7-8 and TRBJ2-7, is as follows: GAGVSQSPRYKVAKRGQDVALRCDPISGHVSLFWYQQALGQGPEFLTYFQNEAQLDKSGLPSDRFFAERPEGSVSTLKIQRTQQEDSAVYLCASSLASIRAGLKVDNEQYFGPGTRLTVT.